This T cell receptor (beta chain) stems from a study of cytomegalovirus exposure and HLA in healthy donors. Study as a whole: Among roughly 190 million T cells, an earlier analysis found 95 million to 140 million unique TCR beta sequences.

This clone has more than one count but fewer than ten. Antigen specificity is unknown. The PCR had 60 Vbeta and 13 Jbeta primers. Repertoires were generated with immunoSEQ multiplex PCR, while TCRdb's copy carries only in-frame clones and drops some. Of roughly 180,000 clones detected, roughly a tenth appear once; the ten largest clones hold about 1.2%. The germline gives CDR1 MNHEY, CDR2 SMNVEV (reference sequence). The CDR3 sequence is 18 residues long. Unmatched junction bases numbered 4, after V lost 0 bases and J lost 5 bases. Study conclusions and caveats: Altogether, 164 TCR beta chains were recorded as cytomegalovirus-associated. Most of the TCR beta V segments (in an earlier analysis) were productive either about 87% or about 30% of the time.

The chain is built from TRBV27 and TRBJ2-2, with TRBD2 matching 15 bases. The sequenced sample was PBMCs. The clonotype comes from a woman in her twenties or thirties in good health and CMV-seropositive. The CDR3 DNA reads TGTGCCAGCAGTTTATCGAGGACTAGCGGGAGGGCAACCGGGGAGCTGTTTTTT. This codes for CASSLSRTSGRATGELFF.